The 12 T cell receptor beta chains listed next were all sequenced from one sample in a study of blood T cell repertoires in COVID-19. TCRdb's table, derived via immunoSEQ multiplex PCR, lists solely in-frame clones and lacks some. The sample lists approximately 160,000 clones, approximately 85% occurring once. The sample taken for sequencing was peripheral blood. All receptors come from a man aged 55 to 70 who had recovered from COVID-19.

The chain employs TRBV7-9 and TRBJ2-5, with 7 bases fitting TRBD1. With 5 bases clipped from V and 1 base from J, the junction kept 7 bases outside the gene matches. Germline V CDR1 and CDR2: SEHNR, FQNEAQ (reference sequence). CDR3 length: 15 residues. CDR3 sequence: CASSAGTVPQETQYF. CDR3 coding DNA: TGTGCCAGCAGCGCCGGGACAGTTCCCCAAGAGACCCAGTACTTC.

The sample holds one count of this clone. The V call is TRBV11-2, the J call TRBJ1-2, with unresolved D. The CDR3 contains 14 residues. V gave up 4 bases and J gave up 1 base, with 10 bases separating them. The V gene's germline CDR1 is SGHAT and CDR2 FQNNGV. As DNA, the CDR3 is TGTGCCAGCAGCTCCGGAGGCTATAACTATGGCTACACCTTC. It specifies CASSSGGYNYGYTF.

The chain employs TRBV9 and TRBJ2-7; TRBD2 matches 10 bases. Per germline, CDR1 SGDLS and CDR2 YYNGEE. The length of the CDR3 is 15 residues. Trimming took 3 bases from V and 7 from J; bases not matched to a gene: 10. The CDR3 spells CASSESAAGGREQYF. CDR3 nucleotide sequence: TGTGCCAGCAGCGAATCCGCAGCGGGGGGGCGGGAGCAGTACTTC.

The gene calls are TRBV15 and TRBJ2-7; unclear D gene. The V and J ends lost 1 base and 1 base respectively, with 5 bases between them. The V gene's germline CDR1 is LNHNV and CDR2 YYDKDF (reference sequence). The CDR3 loop spans 13 amino acids. The CDR3 sequence: CATSRAGSYEQYF. The CDR3 bases are TGTGCCACCAGCAGAGCAGGATCCTACGAGCAGTACTTC.

The V and J genes are TRBV7-2 and TRBJ2-2; D possibly corresponds to TRBD1 (6 bases). Germline V gene lookup returns CDR1 SGHTA and CDR2 FQGNSA. The CDR3 consists of 14 residues. Trimming pared 5 bases from V and 6 bases from J, leaving 13 bases between. CDR3 sequence reads: CASSATGLAGELFF. CDR3 sequence (DNA): TGTGCCAGCAGCGCAACAGGGTTGGCCGGGGAGCTGTTTTTT. The full variable domain, its missing parts supplied by reference TRBV7-2 and TRBJ2-2, is GAGVSQSPSNKVTEKGKDVELRCDPISGHTALYWYRQSLGQGLEFLIYFQGNSAPDKSGLPSDRFSAERTGGSVSTLTIQRTQQEDSAVYLCASSATGLAGELFFGEGSRLTVL.

The V and J genes are TRBV7-9 and TRBJ2-7, with a possible D match to TRBD1 (5 bases). CDR3 length: 15 amino acids. V was pared by 1 base and J by 1 base, with 11 bases between. Per the germline V gene, CDR1 is SEHNR and CDR2 is FQNEAQ (reference sequence). The CDR3 loop is CASSLGAGPSYEQYF. The CDR3 DNA follows: TGTGCCAGCAGCTTAGGGGCAGGGCCTTCCTACGAGCAGTACTTC.

V usage is TRBV13 and J usage is TRBJ1-4, with a weak D call TRBD1 (5 bases). Germline CDR1 PRHDT, CDR2 FYEKMQ (reference sequence). The CDR3 runs 16 residues. The V and J ends lost 5 bases and 0 bases respectively, with 13 bases between them. The DNA for the CDR3 is TGTGCCAGCAGCACTCGACAGAACCCAACTAATGAAAAACTGTTTTTT. It codes for CASSTRQNPTNEKLFF.

This chain uses TRBV24-1 with TRBJ2-5, with 8 bases lining up with TRBD1. The germline V gene has CDR1 KGHDR and CDR2 SFDVKD. The CDR3 length is 17 residues. V lost 4 bases and J lost 4; bases outside the gene matches: 13. This CDR3 is CATSETPSRGRVETQYF. CDR3 nucleotide sequence: TGTGCCACCAGTGAGACCCCTAGCAGGGGGCGCGTAGAGACCCAGTACTTC.

This chain uses TRBV7-2 with TRBJ2-7; a possible D gene is TRBD2 (5 bases). Trimming took 1 base from V and 3 from J, leaving 13 bases between them. The CDR3 covers 15 residues. CDR1 and CDR2 (germline): SGHTA, FQGNSA. CDR3 bases: TGTGCCAGCAGCTTAGGGCCCACGGGGTACTACGAGCAGTACTTC. This sequence encodes CASSLGPTGYYEQYF.

The V gene is TRBV18, the J gene TRBJ2-6, with TRBD1 matching over 9 bases. CDR3 length equals 17 residues. V shed 6 bases, J shed 1 base, and the junction held 7 bases outside the gene matches. Germline V gives CDR1 KGHSH, CDR2 LQKENI. The DNA of the CDR3 is TGTGCCAGCTCTCTGGGACAGGGAGCGTCTGGGGCCAACGTCCTGACTTTC. Translation gives CASSLGQGASGANVLTF.

The rearrangement uses TRBV11-3 and TRBJ1-2, with a tentative D call TRBD1 (5 bases). V lost 0 bases and J 9 bases, leaving 29 bases between the germline ends. Looked up from germline, CDR1 is SGHNT and CDR2 is YENEEA. The CDR3 has 19 amino acids. The CDR3 protein is CASSLDGAGTPNGGIRYTF. CDR3 nucleotide sequence: TGTGCCAGCAGCTTAGATGGGGCTGGGACTCCAAATGGTGGTATTCGCTACACCTTC.

The chain couples TRBV7-9 to TRBJ1-6; 8 positions agree with TRBD1. CDR1 and CDR2 (germline): SEHNR, FQNEAQ (reference sequence). CDR3 size: 15 residues. V shed 5 bases and J 8 bases; nucleotides not matched to a gene: 8. DNA of the CDR3: TGTGCCAGCAGCCTGCAGGGGGCTGAGGATTCACCCCTCCACTTT. This translates into CASSLQGAEDSPLHF. Using reference TRBV7-9 and TRBJ1-6 for the parts outside the CDR3, the full variable domain is DTGVSQNPRHKITKRGQNVTFRCDPISEHNRLYWYRQTLGQGPEFLTYFQNEAQLEKSRLLSDRFSAERPKGSFSTLEIQRTEQGDSAMYLCASSLQGAEDSPLHFGNGTRLTVT.